The clone carrying this T cell receptor beta chain occurred many times. Its antigen is not known. These data come from a study of spatial heterogeneity in lung cancer. Regarding the study as a whole: More often at tumor resection than at routine follow-up, ubiquitous expanded tumor TCRs were detected in the blood.

Time point described: sample taken at primary tumor resection. Material for sequencing was whole RNA from tumor, nontumor lung or frozen PBMC, left unsorted. Each CDR3 protein is one row after TCRdb ran MiXCR on the 5' RACE reads. The sample lists some 78,000 distinct CDR3 sequences, about 7.8% occurring once. The CDR3 is 12 residues long. Germline V gene lookup returns CDR1 ENHRY and CDR2 SYGVKD. V was clipped by 11 bases and J by 2 bases, with 13 bases between them. The sample in question was PBMCs, obtained at surgery. The origin of this receptor is a male donor with early-stage non-small cell lung cancer. The V and J genes are TRBV10-3 and TRBJ2-7; D is perhaps TRBD1 (6 bases). In DNA, the CDR3 is TGTGCCCTTGGGACACCTGCCTACGAGCAGTACTTC. Amino acid sequence: CALGTPAYEQYF.